This T cell receptor beta chain was sequenced during a study of OX40 agonist ivuxolimab in advanced cancers. The overall study: Checkpoint inhibitors had been given previously to about 40% of patients.

The assay was immunoSEQ multiplex PCR, and TCRdb's table has in-frame clones only and misses some. The repertoire holds 69,000 or so clones, with 85% as singletons. Study-wide results and limits: Near-lowest levels of clonal expansion characterized partial responders at 0.1-3.0 mg/kg.

To note about this clone: Its antigen is not identified.

In germline, CDR1 is MGHRA, CDR2 YSYEKL. V dropped 4 bases and J dropped 0; count of bases not matched to a gene: 13. The CDR3 is made up of 18 amino acids. The chain links TRBV4-1 to TRBJ1-1, with 8 bases aligning to TRBD1. The specimen comprised CD4+ or CD8+ T cells sorted from blood, sampled in a trial of the OX40 agonist ivuxolimab. The clonotype comes from an adult with an advanced solid tumor such as melanoma, head and neck, liver or kidney cancer. CDR3 DNA: TGCGCCAGCAGCCTAAGCCCAGGGGGCAGGACCATGAACACTGAAGCTTTCTTT. It translates to CASSLSPGGRTMNTEAFF.